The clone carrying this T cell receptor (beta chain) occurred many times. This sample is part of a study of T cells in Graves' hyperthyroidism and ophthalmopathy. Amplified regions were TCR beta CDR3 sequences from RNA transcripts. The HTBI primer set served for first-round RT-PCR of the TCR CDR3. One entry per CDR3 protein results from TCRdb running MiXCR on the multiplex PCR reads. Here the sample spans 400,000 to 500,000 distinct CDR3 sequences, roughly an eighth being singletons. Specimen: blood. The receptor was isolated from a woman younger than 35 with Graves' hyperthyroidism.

The CDR3 DNA reads TGTGCCAGCTCAGCAGACACGGGCGGTGAGCAGTTCTTC. Amino acids: CASSADTGGEQFF. This chain connects TRBV18 to TRBJ2-1; the D is unclear. Germline V gene lookup returns CDR1 KGHSH and CDR2 LQKENI. The ends were cut back, 5 bases at V and 9 bases at J, with 14 bases in the middle. This CDR3 comprises 13 residues. Drawing the rest from reference TRBV18 and TRBJ2-1, the complete variable domain is NAGVMQNPRHLVRRRGQEARLRCSPMKGHSHVYWYRQLPEEGLKFMVYLQKENIIDESGMPKERFSAEFPKEGPSILRIQQVVRGDSAAYFCASSADTGGEQFFGPGTRLTVL.